The 2 T cell receptor beta chains given below trace back to one sample, sequenced in a study of post-analysis software for immune sequencing data. Overall study results and limits: Five TRBV segments were significantly more frequent in patients than in controls. TRBV5-6, TRBV5-1 and TRBV20-1 were among these segments.

cDNA libraries for TCR beta contained unique molecular identifiers. TCRdb used MiXCR to reprocess the PCR reads, holding one entry per CDR3 protein. The table lists approximately 730,000 distinct CDR3 sequences, 25% to 30% of them singletons. Their target antigens are unknown. The specimen sequenced was blood. The source of these receptors is a girl aged 5-17 years with multiple sclerosis.

This clonotype was seen only a few times. The genes are TRBV5-1 and TRBJ1-2; D remains ambiguous. Between the trimmed V and J ends, which lost 0 bases and 5 bases, there was a span of 11 bases. The CDR3 sequence is 14 residues long. Per germline, CDR1 SGHRS and CDR2 YFSETQ. The CDR3 nucleotides read TGCGCCAGCAGCTTGGACGACCGAGGATATGGCTACACCTTC. Encoded protein: CASSLDDRGYGYTF.

This clonotype was observed a handful of times. V gene TRBV5-5 combines with J gene TRBJ2-3; D remains unclear. Germline V gives CDR1 SGHKS, CDR2 YYEKEE (reference sequence). There are 13 residues in the CDR3. Trimming cost V 3 bases and J 4 bases, with 9 bases left between them. The CDR3 loop reads CASSSQSPDTQYF. The CDR3 DNA reads TGTGCCAGCAGCTCCCAATCCCCAGATACGCAGTATTTT.